These 25 T cell receptor beta chains share one sample of origin, sequenced in a study of T and B cells in COVID-19 patients. Multiplex PCR with BIOMED2 TRB-A/B primer pools amplified TRB rearrangements. TCRdb re-analysed the multiplex PCR reads in MiXCR, keeping a single row per CDR3 protein. The sample holds approximately 7,200 distinct CDR3 sequences, approximately 32% seen once. Each TRB amplification used about 230-550 ng of genomic DNA from blood. Sequenced: blood. All receptors come from a human donor who had recovered from COVID-19.

The chain has TRBV5-6 and TRBJ1-2; D is possibly TRBD1 (6 bases). Germline loops: CDR1 SGHDT, CDR2 YYEEEE. Trimming cost V 0 bases and J 4 bases, with 10 bases left between them. The CDR3 is 14 residues long. The CDR3 nucleotides read TGTGCCAGCAGCTTGGGGGGGGGCGGCTATGGCTACACCTTC. It yields the protein CASSLGGGGYGYTF.

The chain links TRBV15 to TRBJ2-7; 10 bases fit TRBD1. The CDR3 has 16 amino acids. The V gene end was trimmed by 0 bases and the J gene end by 6 bases; junction bases not matched to a gene: 8. The germline gives CDR1 LNHNV, CDR2 YYDKDF (reference sequence). The CDR3 sequence is CATSRETGQGSVEQYF. The CDR3 region has the DNA TGTGCCACCAGCAGAGAAACGGGACAGGGGTCCGTCGAGCAGTACTTC. The full variable domain, its missing parts supplied by reference TRBV15 and TRBJ2-7, is DAMVIQNPRYQVTQFGKPVTLSCSQTLNHNVMYWYQQKSSQAPKLLFHYYDKDFNNEADTPDNFQSRRPNTSFCFLDIRSPGLGDTAMYLCATSRETGQGSVEQYFGPGTRLTVT.

The chain is built from TRBV20-1 and TRBJ2-5; 7 nucleotides match TRBD2. V was clipped by 5 bases and J by 1 base; unmatched bases: 10. This CDR3 contains 15 residues. Germline V gives CDR1 DFQATT, CDR2 SNEGSKA (reference sequence). The CDR3 DNA reads as TGCAGTGCTCCCCGCAGACTAGCCAGCCAAGAGACCCAGTACTTC. Protein product: CSAPRRLASQETQYF.

This clonotype is deemed medium-sized. This chain links TRBV29-1 with TRBJ2-3; maybe TRBD2 (6 bases). The germline CDR1 and CDR2 sequences are SQVTM and ANQGSEA. V shed 1 base and J shed 7 bases, with 9 bases lying between them. The CDR3 extends over 12 amino acids. In nucleotides, the CDR3 is TGCAGCGTTGAAGCCCTAGCGAATACGCAGTATTTT. This codes for CSVEALANTQYF.

By proportion, this clonotype is medium-sized. The V call is TRBV19, the J call TRBJ2-3, with a tentative D call TRBD2 (7 bases). Germline V gene sequence: CDR1 LNHDA, CDR2 SQIVND (reference sequence). The CDR3 loop spans 15 amino acids. V shed 7 bases and J shed 4 bases, with 18 bases lying between them. The DNA for the CDR3 is TGTGCCAGTACCATAGGGGGGGCTAGCGCAGATACGCAGTATTTT. This codes for CASTIGGASADTQYF.

This clonotype was seen only a few times. This chain connects TRBV19 to TRBJ1-1, with D uncertain. The CDR3 sequence is 11 residues long. Germline V gene sequence: CDR1 LNHDA, CDR2 SQIVND (reference sequence). V lost 6 bases to trimming and J lost 1 base, with 3 bases between them. The chain's CDR3 is CASSRNTEAFF. CDR3 coding DNA: TGTGCCAGTAGCCGGAACACTGAAGCTTTCTTT. Together with reference TRBV19 and TRBJ1-1, the CDR3 gives the full variable domain: DGGITQSPKYLFRKEGQNVTLSCEQNLNHDAMYWYRQDPGQGLRLIYYSQIVNDFQKGDIAEGYSVSREKKESFPLTVTSAQKNPTAFYLCASSRNTEAFFGQGTRLTVV.

This clonotype showed up just a few times. The chain links TRBV7-9 to TRBJ2-1; tentative D call: TRBD2 (5 bases). V lost 5 bases to trimming and J lost 3 bases, with 14 bases between them. CDR3 length: 15 residues. Germline CDR1 reads SEHNR; CDR2 reads FQNEAQ (reference sequence). The CDR3 DNA reads as TGTGCCAGCAGCGACGGGAATGTGGGCTACAATGAGCAGTTCTTC. The encoded protein is CASSDGNVGYNEQFF. Supplemented by reference TRBV7-9 and TRBJ2-1, the full variable domain reads DTGVSQNPRHKITKRGQNVTFRCDPISEHNRLYWYRQTLGQGPEFLTYFQNEAQLEKSRLLSDRFSAERPKGSFSTLEIQRTEQGDSAMYLCASSDGNVGYNEQFFGPGTRLTVL.

The J gene is TRBJ1-1, the V gene TRBV18; TRBD1 might be the D (5 bases). V was shortened by 3 bases and J by 1 base, with 15 bases between the two germline ends. CDR1 is KGHSH, CDR2 LQKENI, per germline. The CDR3 is 16 amino acids. This CDR3 reads CASSPPQGQGNTEAFF. CDR3 nucleotides: TGTGCCAGCTCACCTCCTCAGGGTCAAGGGAACACTGAAGCTTTCTTT.

This chain uses TRBV27 with TRBJ2-3; D tentatively fits TRBD1 or TRBD2 (6 bases each). The CDR3 is 17 residues long. In germline, CDR1 is MNHEY, CDR2 SMNVEV (reference sequence). Trimming removed 5 bases at V and 4 bases at J, with 22 bases between. CDR3 protein: CASSGGGPSLDSDTQYF. CDR3 nucleotides: TGTGCCAGCAGTGGTGGGGGGCCCTCGCTAGACTCAGATACGCAGTATTTT.

V gene TRBV5-6 combines with J gene TRBJ1-2; TRBD1 matches at 8 bases. J gave up 4 bases and V 0 bases, and 8 bases lay outside the gene matches. The CDR3 has 16 amino acids. The germline gives CDR1 SGHDT, CDR2 YYEEEE. The CDR3 DNA reads as TGTGCCAGCAGCTTGGGATCTGGACAGGGTGGCTATGGCTACACCTTC. This translates into CASSLGSGQGGYGYTF.

The V gene is TRBV7-2, the J gene TRBJ1-6; weak D call: TRBD1 (6 bases). The V end lost 0 bases, the J end lost 14 bases, and 14 bases lay between the germline ends. The CDR3 sequence is 14 residues long. CDR1 and CDR2 (germline): SGHTA, FQGNSA. CDR3 DNA: TGTGCCAGCAGCTTAGCGCTAGGACAGAACACCCTCCACTTT. Translated: CASSLALGQNTLHF.

This clonotype was picked up a small number of times. The chain links TRBV6-6 to TRBJ1-6, with D possibly matching TRBD1 (6 bases). Germline V gene lookup returns CDR1 MNHNY and CDR2 SVGAGI (reference sequence). Trimming took 1 base from V and 6 from J, leaving 22 bases between them. This CDR3 contains 19 residues. The DNA of the CDR3 is TGTGCCAGCAGTTACTTGCGACAAGGGGGATGGGAGGTTAATTCACCCCTCCACTTT. Its translation is CASSYLRQGGWEVNSPLHF.

In this sample, this clonotype turned up a few times. This CDR3 is CASSEARPSGGAQYF. In nucleotides, the CDR3 is TGTGCCAGCAGTGAAGCCCGACCCTCGGGGGGGGCCCAGTACTTC. The chain is built from TRBV6-1 and TRBJ2-5; TRBD2 matches at 8 bases. The CDR3 sequence is 15 residues long. Germline V gene data show CDR1 as MNHNS and CDR2 as SASEGT. J lost 9 bases, V lost 0 bases, and 9 bases had no gene match.

This clonotype was counted only a few times. CDR3 protein: CASTQEAASSQPQHF. The DNA of the CDR3 is TGTGCCAGTACCCAAGAGGCAGCCTCAAGTCAGCCCCAGCATTTT. The chain has TRBV19 and TRBJ1-5; D is uncertain. The CDR3 loop spans 15 amino acids. The germline V gene has CDR1 LNHDA and CDR2 SQIVND (reference sequence). V lost 7 bases and J 6 bases, leaving 19 bases between the germline ends.

There are a few counts of this clonotype. V usage is TRBV15 and J usage is TRBJ1-5; D is undetermined. Deletions cut 3 bases from V and 0 bases from J, with 6 bases between. CDR3 length: 14 residues. CDR1 LNHNV and CDR2 YYDKDF come from the germline V gene (reference sequence). CDR3 sequence reads: CATSSRLSNQPQHF. The CDR3 coding sequence is TGTGCCACCAGCAGCAGGCTTAGCAATCAGCCCCAGCATTTT.

CDR3 sequence (DNA): TGTGCCAGCAGCCTAGGGACTAGGGCAGATACGCAGTATTTT. Its translation is CASSLGTRADTQYF. J is TRBJ2-3 and V is TRBV5-4; 8 bases map to TRBD2. The CDR3 consists of 14 residues. Germline CDR1 is SGHNT and CDR2 is YYREEE (reference sequence). J lost 4 bases, V lost 4 bases, and 5 bases had no gene match.

This clonotype has only one observation. The chain links TRBV20-1 to TRBJ2-7; D ambiguous. Between the trimmed V and J ends, which lost 1 base and 0 bases, there was a span of 13 bases. The CDR3 is made up of 15 amino acids. Looked up from germline, CDR1 is DFQATT and CDR2 is SNEGSKA (reference sequence). The CDR3 coding sequence is TGCAGTGCTAGAGGTCCGTTTCCGAGCTCCTACGAGCAGTACTTC. Translation: CSARGPFPSSYEQYF.

The sample holds a few counts of this clonotype. This chain connects TRBV24-1 to TRBJ2-5, with D uncertain. Germline V CDR1 and CDR2: KGHDR, SFDVKD. This CDR3 comprises 13 residues. Trimming stripped 2 bases from V and 5 bases from J, with 8 bases between. CDR3 protein: CATSDSWGETQYF. DNA of the CDR3: TGTGCCACCAGTGATTCCTGGGGTGAGACCCAGTACTTC.

The chain combines TRBV13 with TRBJ2-7; tentative D call: TRBD2 (7 bases). Trimming shortened V by 5 bases and J by 6 bases, and 20 bases separated the two germline ends. Germline-derived CDR1 and CDR2 are PRHDT and FYEKMQ (reference sequence). The CDR3 is made up of 15 amino acids. The CDR3 loop is CASSRGGQGRGEQYF. The CDR3 DNA reads as TGTGCCAGCAGCCGAGGAGGGCAGGGGAGGGGCGAGCAGTACTTC.

This clonotype was found a few times. This chain links TRBV6-2 or TRBV6-3 with TRBJ2-7, with 8 bases lining up with TRBD1. Looked up from germline, CDR1 is MNHEY and CDR2 is SVGEGT. The ends lost 2 bases at V and 1 base at J; junction bases unmatched: 10. This CDR3 region has 17 residues. The CDR3 is CASSYGSRDRPSYEQYF. In DNA, the CDR3 is TGTGCCAGCAGTTACGGCTCCCGGGACAGGCCATCCTACGAGCAGTACTTC.

The rearrangement joins TRBV7-6 to TRBJ1-1, with 7 bases that match TRBD1. J lost 4 bases, V lost 3 bases, and 8 bases had no gene match. The germline V gene has CDR1 SGHVS and CDR2 FNYEAQ. The CDR3 consists of 15 residues. CDR3 amino acids: CASSLEQGLVTEAFF. As DNA, the CDR3 is TGTGCCAGCAGCTTGGAACAGGGGTTAGTCACTGAAGCTTTCTTT.

V usage is TRBV6-5 and J usage is TRBJ1-2; 7 bases fit TRBD1. The CDR3 covers 16 residues. Germline V gene lookup returns CDR1 MNHEY and CDR2 SVGAGI. The junction had 8 bases not matched to a gene; V was cut back by 0 bases and J by 4 bases. The CDR3 DNA reads TGTGCCAGCAGTTACTCGAAAGGGGGCAGGGGCTATGGCTACACCTTC. It encodes CASSYSKGGRGYGYTF.

This clonotype was counted between two and nine times. This chain joins TRBV6-1 and TRBJ1-6; D gene ambiguous. CDR1 is MNHNS and CDR2 is SASEGT in the germline V gene. Trimming pared 2 bases from V and 9 bases from J, leaving 11 bases between. There are 14 residues in the CDR3. CDR3 region: CASSESVISSPLHF. CDR3 coding DNA: TGTGCCAGCAGTGAAAGCGTAATAAGTTCACCCCTCCACTTT.

CDR3 sequence (DNA): TGTGCCAGCAGCTTTGGTGACGGACAAGAGACCCAGTACTTC. As protein: CASSFGDGQETQYF. This rearrangement joins TRBV5-6 to TRBJ2-5; D gene uncertain. This CDR3 region has 14 residues. Looked up from germline, CDR1 is SGHDT and CDR2 is YYEEEE. Trimming pared 2 bases from V and 2 bases from J, leaving 10 bases between.

This chain's CDR3 is CASSTEGGVRYGYTF. CDR3 nucleotide sequence: TGTGCCAGCAGTACCGAAGGGGGGGTTAGGTATGGCTACACCTTC. J is TRBJ1-2 and V is TRBV5-4; tentative D call: TRBD1 (6 bases). V was clipped by 5 bases and J by 5 bases, with 19 bases between them. The CDR3 is made up of 15 amino acids. Germline V lookup: CDR1 SGHNT, CDR2 YYREEE (reference sequence).